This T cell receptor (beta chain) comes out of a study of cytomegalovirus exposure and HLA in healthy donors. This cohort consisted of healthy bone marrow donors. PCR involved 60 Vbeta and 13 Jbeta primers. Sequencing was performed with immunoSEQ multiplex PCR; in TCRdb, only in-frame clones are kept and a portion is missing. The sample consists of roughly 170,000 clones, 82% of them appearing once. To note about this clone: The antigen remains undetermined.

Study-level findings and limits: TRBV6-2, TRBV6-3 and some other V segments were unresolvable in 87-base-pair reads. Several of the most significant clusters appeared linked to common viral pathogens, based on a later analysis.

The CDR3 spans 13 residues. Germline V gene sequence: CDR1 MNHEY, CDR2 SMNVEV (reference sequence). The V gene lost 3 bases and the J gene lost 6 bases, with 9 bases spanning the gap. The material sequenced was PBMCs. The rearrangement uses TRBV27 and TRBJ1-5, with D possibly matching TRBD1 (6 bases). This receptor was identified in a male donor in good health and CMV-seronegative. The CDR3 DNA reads TGTGCCAGCAGTTTTCTACAGGGTCAGCCCCAGCATTTT. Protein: CASSFLQGQPQHF.